A selection of T cell receptor beta chains follows, all from one sample in a study of T cells in localized non-small cell lung cancer. The table came from immunoSEQ multiplex PCR; TCRdb's copy has only in-frame clones and leaves some out. Among about 26,000 clones, 75% to 90% were seen once, and the ten largest hold roughly an eighth. Specimen: peripheral blood, collected before any cancer treatment. All receptors derive from a female donor aged 60 or older with stage II squamous cell lung carcinoma. Each CDR3 is given with its conserved first and last residue. Fields, in order: D gene, V gene, J gene, clone size, CDR3 DNA, CDR3 protein. A D gene is named only where the DNA matches it firmly. A row's size may be missing; if present it is once, few, many or a size class.

d_call: TRBD1; v_call: TRBV5-1; j_call: TRBJ1-1; clone_size: -; cdr3_nt: TGCGCCAGCAGCTGGGGACAGGGCACTGAAGCTTTCTTT; cdr3_aa: CASSWGQGTEAFF
d_call: -; v_call: TRBV4-3; j_call: TRBJ1-1; clone_size: few; cdr3_nt: TGCGCCAGCAGCTTAGAGGGGCACGTAGCTTTCTTT; cdr3_aa: CASSLEGHVAFF
d_call: -; v_call: TRBV7-6; j_call: TRBJ1-1; clone_size: -; cdr3_nt: TGTGCCAGCAGCCCCCAGCAGGGGAGGGGTGAAGCTTTCTTT; cdr3_aa: CASSPQQGRGEAFF
d_call: -; v_call: TRBV19; j_call: TRBJ1-4; clone_size: -; cdr3_nt: TGTGCCAGTAGTTCCCAAGGAGTTGGCGGTGAAAAACTGTTTTTT; cdr3_aa: CASSSQGVGGEKLFF
d_call: -; v_call: TRBV10-1; j_call: TRBJ2-3; clone_size: -; cdr3_nt: TGCGCCAGCAGTCTAGGGCTGATCACAGATACGCAGTATTTT; cdr3_aa: CASSLGLITDTQYF
d_call: -; v_call: TRBV11-2; j_call: TRBJ2-7; clone_size: -; cdr3_nt: TGTGCCAGCAGTAAATTCGTCCACGAGCAGTACTTC; cdr3_aa: CASSKFVHEQYF
d_call: -; v_call: TRBV7-6; j_call: TRBJ1-1; clone_size: -; cdr3_nt: TGTGCCAGCAGCTTAGCGCCGGAAATGAACACTGAAGCTTTCTTT; cdr3_aa: CASSLAPEMNTEAFF
d_call: -; v_call: TRBV11-2; j_call: TRBJ1-3; clone_size: -; cdr3_nt: TGTGCCAGCAGCTCCGGCGCTGGAAACACCATATATTTT; cdr3_aa: CASSSGAGNTIYF
d_call: -; v_call: TRBV6-6; j_call: TRBJ1-5; clone_size: medium-sized; cdr3_nt: TGTGCCAGCAGTTTAAGGGTTGAGGGAAGTCAGCCCCAGCATTTT; cdr3_aa: CASSLRVEGSQPQHF
d_call: -; v_call: TRBV27; j_call: TRBJ2-5; clone_size: -; cdr3_nt: TGTGCCAGCAGTTTAACAGGGCTCGCCGCCTTGACCCAGTACTTC; cdr3_aa: CASSLTGLAALTQYF
d_call: -; v_call: TRBV7-9; j_call: TRBJ2-7; clone_size: -; cdr3_nt: TGTGCCAGCAGCTTACTCGACAGCTCCTACGAGCAGTACTTC; cdr3_aa: CASSLLDSSYEQYF
d_call: -; v_call: TRBV29-1; j_call: TRBJ2-1; clone_size: once; cdr3_nt: TGCAGCGTTGATGGGGATGGACGTCCGGTCTTC; cdr3_aa: CSVDGDGRPVF
d_call: -; v_call: TRBV7-9; j_call: TRBJ2-3; clone_size: -; cdr3_nt: TGTGCCAGCAGCTTAGCAGGGCCTAAGGATACGCAGTATTTT; cdr3_aa: CASSLAGPKDTQYF
d_call: TRBD1; v_call: TRBV12-5; j_call: TRBJ1-1; clone_size: -; cdr3_nt: TGTGCTAGTGGTTTGATTCTCGGACAGGCCAACACTGAAGCTTTCTTT; cdr3_aa: CASGLILGQANTEAFF
d_call: TRBD2; v_call: TRBV5-1; j_call: TRBJ2-5; clone_size: -; cdr3_nt: TGCGCCAGCAGCTTAGCCATCCAGACTAGCACAAAGACCCAGTACTTC; cdr3_aa: CASSLAIQTSTKTQYF
d_call: TRBD1; v_call: TRBV10-3; j_call: TRBJ2-3; clone_size: -; cdr3_nt: TGTGCCATCAGGCCGGGACAGGGCCCAGATACGCAGTATTTT; cdr3_aa: CAIRPGQGPDTQYF
d_call: -; v_call: TRBV28; j_call: TRBJ2-1; clone_size: -; cdr3_nt: TGTGCCAGCCTTCTCCGGGACCCTTCCTACAATGAGCAGTTCTTC; cdr3_aa: CASLLRDPSYNEQFF
d_call: -; v_call: TRBV6-5; j_call: TRBJ2-7; clone_size: -; cdr3_nt: TGTGCCAGCAGCAGGGGCGAATTCTACGAGCAGTACTTC; cdr3_aa: CASSRGEFYEQYF
d_call: -; v_call: TRBV27; j_call: TRBJ2-1; clone_size: once; cdr3_nt: TGTGCCAGCACCCTGGGGGCCCTTCACAATGAGCAGTTCTTC; cdr3_aa: CASTLGALHNEQFF
d_call: -; v_call: TRBV20-1; j_call: TRBJ2-1; clone_size: -; cdr3_nt: TGCAGTGCCCAAGGGCCGGGATCGCAGTTCTTC; cdr3_aa: CSAQGPGSQFF
d_call: -; v_call: TRBV5-4; j_call: TRBJ1-2; clone_size: -; cdr3_nt: TGTGCCAGCAGCCAGGGGAACTCTGGCTACACCTTC; cdr3_aa: CASSQGNSGYTF
d_call: -; v_call: TRBV27; j_call: TRBJ1-1; clone_size: -; cdr3_nt: TGTGCCAGCAGTTTAAAGTCTCGCACTGAAGCTTTCTTT; cdr3_aa: CASSLKSRTEAFF
d_call: -; v_call: TRBV19; j_call: TRBJ1-2; clone_size: few; cdr3_nt: TGTGCCAGTAGTTTAACCGGGAGCTATGGCTACACCTTC; cdr3_aa: CASSLTGSYGYTF
d_call: TRBD1; v_call: TRBV5-4; j_call: TRBJ2-7; clone_size: once; cdr3_nt: TGTGCCAGCAGCTTGTCGACAGGGAAAGCCCTCGAGCAGTACTTC; cdr3_aa: CASSLSTGKALEQYF
d_call: -; v_call: TRBV28; j_call: TRBJ1-4; clone_size: -; cdr3_nt: TGTGCCAGCAGCTTGGAAGGGATCGAAAAACTGTTTTTT; cdr3_aa: CASSLEGIEKLFF
d_call: TRBD1; v_call: TRBV5-6; j_call: TRBJ2-1; clone_size: -; cdr3_nt: TGTGCCAGCAGCTTGTCTGGGACAGGGTCTCACAATGAGCAGTTCTTC; cdr3_aa: CASSLSGTGSHNEQFF
d_call: -; v_call: TRBV5-1; j_call: TRBJ1-1; clone_size: -; cdr3_nt: TGCGCCAGCAGCTTGGCTCAGGGTACTGAAGCTTTCTTT; cdr3_aa: CASSLAQGTEAFF
d_call: -; v_call: TRBV2; j_call: TRBJ1-5; clone_size: -; cdr3_nt: TGTGCCAGCACCCTTGGACAGACTCAACAGCCCCAGCATTTT; cdr3_aa: CASTLGQTQQPQHF